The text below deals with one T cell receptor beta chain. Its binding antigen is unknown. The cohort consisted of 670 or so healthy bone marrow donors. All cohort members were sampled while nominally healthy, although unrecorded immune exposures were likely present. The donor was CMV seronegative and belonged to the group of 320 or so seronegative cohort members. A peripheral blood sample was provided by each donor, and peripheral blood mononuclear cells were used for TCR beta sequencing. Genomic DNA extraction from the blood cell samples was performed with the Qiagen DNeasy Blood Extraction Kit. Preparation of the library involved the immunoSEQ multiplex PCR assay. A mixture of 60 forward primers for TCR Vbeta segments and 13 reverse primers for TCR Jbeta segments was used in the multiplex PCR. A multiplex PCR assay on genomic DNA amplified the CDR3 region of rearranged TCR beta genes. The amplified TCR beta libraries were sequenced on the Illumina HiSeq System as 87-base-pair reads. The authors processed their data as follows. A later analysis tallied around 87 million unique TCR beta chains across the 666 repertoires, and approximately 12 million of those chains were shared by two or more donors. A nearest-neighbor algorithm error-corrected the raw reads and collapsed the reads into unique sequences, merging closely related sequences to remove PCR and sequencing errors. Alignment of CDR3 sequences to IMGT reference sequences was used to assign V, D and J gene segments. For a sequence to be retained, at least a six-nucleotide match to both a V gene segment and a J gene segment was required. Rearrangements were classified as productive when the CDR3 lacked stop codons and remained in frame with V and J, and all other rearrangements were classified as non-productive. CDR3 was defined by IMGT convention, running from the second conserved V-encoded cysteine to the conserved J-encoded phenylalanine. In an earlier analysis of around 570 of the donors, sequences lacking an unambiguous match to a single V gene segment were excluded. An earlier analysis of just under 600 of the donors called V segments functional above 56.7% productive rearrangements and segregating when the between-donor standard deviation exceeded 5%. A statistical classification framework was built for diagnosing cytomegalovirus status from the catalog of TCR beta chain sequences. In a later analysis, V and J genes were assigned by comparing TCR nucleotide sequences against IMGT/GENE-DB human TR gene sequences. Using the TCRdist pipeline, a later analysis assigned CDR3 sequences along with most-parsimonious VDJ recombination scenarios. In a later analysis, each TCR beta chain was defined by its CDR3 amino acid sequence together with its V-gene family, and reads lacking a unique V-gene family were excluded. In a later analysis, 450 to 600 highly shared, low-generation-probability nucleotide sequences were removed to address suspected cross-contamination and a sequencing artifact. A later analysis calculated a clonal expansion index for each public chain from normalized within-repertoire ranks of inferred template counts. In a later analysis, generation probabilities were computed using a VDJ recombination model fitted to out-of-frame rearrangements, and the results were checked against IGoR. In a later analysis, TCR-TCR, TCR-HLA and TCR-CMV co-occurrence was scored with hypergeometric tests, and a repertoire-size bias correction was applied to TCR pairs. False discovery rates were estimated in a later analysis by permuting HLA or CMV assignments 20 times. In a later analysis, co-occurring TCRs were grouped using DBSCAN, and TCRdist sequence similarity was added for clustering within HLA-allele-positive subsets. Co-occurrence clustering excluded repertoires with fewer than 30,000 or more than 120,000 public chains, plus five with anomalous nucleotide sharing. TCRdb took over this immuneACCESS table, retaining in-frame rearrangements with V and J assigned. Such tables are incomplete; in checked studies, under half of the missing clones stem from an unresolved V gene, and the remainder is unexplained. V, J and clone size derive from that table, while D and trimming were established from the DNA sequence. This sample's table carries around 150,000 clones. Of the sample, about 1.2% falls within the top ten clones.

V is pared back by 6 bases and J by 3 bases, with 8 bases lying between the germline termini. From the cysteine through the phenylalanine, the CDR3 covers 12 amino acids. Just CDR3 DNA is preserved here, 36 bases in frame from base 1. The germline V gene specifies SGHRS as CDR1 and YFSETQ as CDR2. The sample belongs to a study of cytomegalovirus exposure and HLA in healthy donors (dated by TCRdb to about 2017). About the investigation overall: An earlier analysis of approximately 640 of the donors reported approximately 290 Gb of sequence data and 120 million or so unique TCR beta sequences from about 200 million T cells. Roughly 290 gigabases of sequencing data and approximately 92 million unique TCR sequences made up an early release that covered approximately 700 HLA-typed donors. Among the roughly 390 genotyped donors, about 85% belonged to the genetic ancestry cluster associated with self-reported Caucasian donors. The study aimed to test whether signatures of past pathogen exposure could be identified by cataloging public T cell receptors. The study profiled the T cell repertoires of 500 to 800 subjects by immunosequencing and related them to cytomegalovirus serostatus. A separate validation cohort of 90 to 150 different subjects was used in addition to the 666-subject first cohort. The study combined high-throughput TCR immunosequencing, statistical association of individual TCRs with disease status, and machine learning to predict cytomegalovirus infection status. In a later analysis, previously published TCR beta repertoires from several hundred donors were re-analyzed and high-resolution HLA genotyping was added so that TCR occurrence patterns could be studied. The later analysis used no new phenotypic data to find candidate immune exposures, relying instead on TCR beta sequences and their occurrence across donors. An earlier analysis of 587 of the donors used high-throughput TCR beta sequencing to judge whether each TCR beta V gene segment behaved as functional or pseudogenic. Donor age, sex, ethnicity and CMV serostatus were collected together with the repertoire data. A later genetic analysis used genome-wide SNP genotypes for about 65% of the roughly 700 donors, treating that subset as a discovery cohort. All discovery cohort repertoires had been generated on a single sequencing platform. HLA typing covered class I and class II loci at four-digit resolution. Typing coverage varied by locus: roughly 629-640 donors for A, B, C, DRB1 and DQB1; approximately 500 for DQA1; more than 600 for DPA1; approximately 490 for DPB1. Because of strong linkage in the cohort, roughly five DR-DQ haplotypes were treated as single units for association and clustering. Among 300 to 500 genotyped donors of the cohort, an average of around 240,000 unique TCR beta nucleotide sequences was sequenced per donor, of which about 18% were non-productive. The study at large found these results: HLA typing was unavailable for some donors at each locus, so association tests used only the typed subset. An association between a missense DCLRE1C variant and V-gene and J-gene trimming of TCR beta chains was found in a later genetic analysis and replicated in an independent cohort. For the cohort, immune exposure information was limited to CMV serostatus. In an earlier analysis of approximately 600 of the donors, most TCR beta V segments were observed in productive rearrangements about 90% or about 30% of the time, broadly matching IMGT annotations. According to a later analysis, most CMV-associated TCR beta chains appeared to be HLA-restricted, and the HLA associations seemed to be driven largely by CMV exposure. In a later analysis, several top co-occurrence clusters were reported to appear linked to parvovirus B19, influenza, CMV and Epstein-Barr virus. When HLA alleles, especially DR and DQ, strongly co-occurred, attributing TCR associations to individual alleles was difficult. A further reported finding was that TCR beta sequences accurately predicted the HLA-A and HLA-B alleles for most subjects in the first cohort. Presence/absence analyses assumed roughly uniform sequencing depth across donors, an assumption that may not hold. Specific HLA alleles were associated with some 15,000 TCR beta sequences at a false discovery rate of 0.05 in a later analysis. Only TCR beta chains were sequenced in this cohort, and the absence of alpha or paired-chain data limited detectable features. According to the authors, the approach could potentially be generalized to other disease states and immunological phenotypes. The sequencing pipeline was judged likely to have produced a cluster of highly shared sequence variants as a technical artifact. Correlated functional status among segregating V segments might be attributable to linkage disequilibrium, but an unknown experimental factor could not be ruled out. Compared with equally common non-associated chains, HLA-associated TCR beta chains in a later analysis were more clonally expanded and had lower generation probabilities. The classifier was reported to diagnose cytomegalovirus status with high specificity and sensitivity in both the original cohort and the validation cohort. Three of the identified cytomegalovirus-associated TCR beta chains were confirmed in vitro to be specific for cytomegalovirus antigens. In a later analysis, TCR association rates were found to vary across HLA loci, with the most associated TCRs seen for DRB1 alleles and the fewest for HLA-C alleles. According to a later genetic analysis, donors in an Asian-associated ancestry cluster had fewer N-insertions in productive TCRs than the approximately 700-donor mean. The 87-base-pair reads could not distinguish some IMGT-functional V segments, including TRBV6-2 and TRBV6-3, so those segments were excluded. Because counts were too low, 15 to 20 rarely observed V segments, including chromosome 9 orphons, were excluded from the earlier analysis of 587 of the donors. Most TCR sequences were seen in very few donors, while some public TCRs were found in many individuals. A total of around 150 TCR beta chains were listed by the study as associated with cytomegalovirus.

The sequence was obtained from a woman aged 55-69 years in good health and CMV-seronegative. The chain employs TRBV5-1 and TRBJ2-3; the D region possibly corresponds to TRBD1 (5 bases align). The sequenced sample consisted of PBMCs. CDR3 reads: CASIRGTDTQYF. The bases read TGCGCCAGCATTAGGGGAACAGATACGCAGTATTTT.